The clone carrying this T cell receptor (beta chain) occurred a few times. Its antigen is not known. This CDR3 region has 15 residues. CDR1 is MNHEY, CDR2 SVGEGT, per germline. V dropped 2 bases and J dropped 2 bases, with 11 bases sitting between them. This sample is part of a study of T-cell memory formation after mild COVID-19. On the study more broadly: The two donors had largely donor-specific TCR clusters.

cDNA libraries for TCR alpha and TCR beta, carrying sample barcodes and UMIs, came from 5'RACE with constant-segment primers. One entry per CDR3 protein results from TCRdb running MiXCR on the 5' RACE reads. The table shows fewer than 500,000 distinct CDR3 sequences, with around 25% occurring only once. Study results and limitations: Clones that contracted from day 15 to 85 had balanced CD4/CD8; later expanders were CD4+ biased.

Sequenced: PBMCs or a T cell subset sorted from them (not recorded which). The rearrangement uses TRBV6-2 or TRBV6-3 and TRBJ2-3, with TRBD2 as a possible D gene (5 bases). The receptor was derived from an adult woman who had mild COVID-19 (a few samples of this study predate the infection). Cell type and time point are not known. Here the CDR3 reads CASSYGLAVTDTQYF. CDR3 DNA: TGTGCCAGCAGTTACGGTCTAGCAGTCACAGATACGCAGTATTTT.